Included here is one T cell receptor (beta chain) sequence, with context. The use of genomic DNA as template underpinned the TCR beta VDJ and CDR3 profiling. TCRdb passed the reads through MiXCR, listing each CDR3 protein once. The sample lists 400,000 to 450,000 distinct CDR3 sequences; about 70% were seen once. The CDR3 sequence is 18 residues long. From germline, CDR1 is MNHNS and CDR2 SASEGT. The V end was cut by 5 bases, the J end by 7 bases, with 27 bases between. These data belong to a study of CD8+CD57+ T cells in acquired aplastic anemia. The sample consisted of sorted CD4+, CD8+, or CD8+CD57+ T cells (not recorded which) from PBMCs. This rearrangement joins TRBV6-1 to TRBJ2-1; the D call may be TRBD1 or TRBD2 (6 bases each). The sequence was collected from a human donor in good health, serving as a control. The chain's CDR3 is CASSYSKRGLLGGNEQFF. The DNA of the CDR3 is TGTGCCAGCAGTTACTCTAAAAGGGGCCTTTTAGGGGGGAATGAGCAGTTCTTC.